This T cell receptor beta chain emerged from a study of post-analysis software for immune sequencing data. V gave up 6 bases and J gave up 8 bases, with 6 bases separating them. The CDR3 extends over 11 amino acids. From germline, CDR1 is SGHRS and CDR2 YFSETQ. In its sample, this clonotype was seen a few times. The antigen is not known. The study, taken as a whole, reports: Those samples that were prepared in the same batch co-clustered strongly by F measure. In patients, about five TRBV segments were more frequent than in controls, with TRBV5-6, TRBV5-1 and TRBV20-1 among them.

Unique molecular identifiers were built into the TCR beta cDNA libraries. TCRdb re-derived calls from the PCR reads in MiXCR, one entry per CDR3 protein. Of hundreds of thousands of distinct CDR3 sequences listed, approximately 53% are singletons. The source of this sequence is a girl aged 10-17 years with multiple sclerosis. The sample taken for sequencing was blood. The chain is built from TRBV5-1 and TRBJ2-6; D is ambiguous. The CDR3 DNA sequence: TGCGCCAGCATTTTCACCAACGTCCTGACTTTC. Its translation is CASIFTNVLTF.